This T cell receptor (beta chain) was captured by sequencing in a study of vaccination and CD4 T cells after COVID-19. Overall study context: Post-vaccination specimens were collected at a median of around 72 days following dose two (range 14 to 241). General observations from the study: With convalescent patients, a median approximately 90% of reactive clones emerged solely after vaccination.

This clonotype has more than one count but fewer than ten. Its antigen is unidentified. Specified treatment: roughly ten-day PBMC culture with coronavirus spike peptide pools or control peptides (ViraFEST assay). Germline V gene data show CDR1 as DFQATT and CDR2 as SNEGSKA (reference sequence). Trimming left V 6 bases short and J 1 base short, with 12 bases between. The CDR3 loop spans 13 amino acids. Sequencing of the DNA from cultured CD4+ T cells was carried out with the Oncomine TCR Beta short-read assay. TCRdb passed the PCR reads through MiXCR, listing each CDR3 protein once. The table includes about 8,600 distinct CDR3 sequences, less than 35% detected once.

The rearrangement uses TRBV20-1 and TRBJ1-2, with TRBD1 as a possible D gene (5 bases). The sequencing input was cultured CD4+ T cells from blood. This clonotype originated in a human donor with COVID-19. CDR3 nucleotide sequence: TGCAGTGCAAAACAGGAAATTAACTATGGCTACACCTTC. As protein: CSAKQEINYGYTF.